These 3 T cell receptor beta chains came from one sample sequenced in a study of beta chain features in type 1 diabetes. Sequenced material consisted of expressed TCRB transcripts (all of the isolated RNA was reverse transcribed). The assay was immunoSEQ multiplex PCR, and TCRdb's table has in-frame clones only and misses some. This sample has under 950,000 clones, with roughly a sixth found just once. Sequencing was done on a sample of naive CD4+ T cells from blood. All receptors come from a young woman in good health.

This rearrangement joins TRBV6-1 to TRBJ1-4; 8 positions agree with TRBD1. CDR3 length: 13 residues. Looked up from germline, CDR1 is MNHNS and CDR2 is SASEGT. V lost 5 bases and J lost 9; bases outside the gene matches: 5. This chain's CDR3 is CASSTGQGQKLFF. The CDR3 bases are TGTGCCAGCAGTACTGGACAGGGTCAAAAACTGTTTTTT.

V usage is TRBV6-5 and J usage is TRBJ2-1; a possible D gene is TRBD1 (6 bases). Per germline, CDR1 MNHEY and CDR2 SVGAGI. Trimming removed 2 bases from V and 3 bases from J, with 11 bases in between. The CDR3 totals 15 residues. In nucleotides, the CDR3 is TGTGCCAGCAGTTACCACAGGGAGATCTACAATGAGCAGTTCTTC. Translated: CASSYHREIYNEQFF.

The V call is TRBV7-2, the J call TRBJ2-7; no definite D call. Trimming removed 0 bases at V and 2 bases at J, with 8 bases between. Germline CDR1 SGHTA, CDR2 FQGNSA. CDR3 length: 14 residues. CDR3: CASSLAFRAYEQYF. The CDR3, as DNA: TGTGCCAGCAGCTTAGCATTCAGAGCCTACGAGCAGTACTTC.